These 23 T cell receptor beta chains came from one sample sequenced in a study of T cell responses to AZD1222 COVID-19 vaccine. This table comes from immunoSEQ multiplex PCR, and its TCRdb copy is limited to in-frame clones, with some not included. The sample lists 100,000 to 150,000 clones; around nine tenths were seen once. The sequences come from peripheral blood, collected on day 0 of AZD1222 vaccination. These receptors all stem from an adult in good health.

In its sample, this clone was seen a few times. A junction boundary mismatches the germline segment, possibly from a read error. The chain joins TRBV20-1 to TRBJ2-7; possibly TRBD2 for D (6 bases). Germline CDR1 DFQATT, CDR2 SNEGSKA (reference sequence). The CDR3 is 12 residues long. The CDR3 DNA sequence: TGCAGTGCTAGTGGCGCGGGGTTACACAGTTGCTTC. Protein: CSASGAGLHSCF.

The CDR3 DNA sequence: TGTGCCAGTAGTGAAGGACTAGAAGGACGTGAAAAACTGTTTTTT. Protein: CASSEGLEGREKLFF. The chain recombines TRBV19 with TRBJ1-4; D gene ambiguous. This CDR3 has 15 residues. CDR1 LNHDA and CDR2 SQIVND come from the germline V gene (reference sequence). Trimming cost V 5 bases and J 7 bases, with 17 bases left between them. Filled out from reference TRBV19 and TRBJ1-4, the complete variable domain reads DGGITQSPKYLFRKEGQNVTLSCEQNLNHDAMYWYRQDPGQGLRLIYYSQIVNDFQKGDIAEGYSVSREKKESFPLTVTSAQKNPTAFYLCASSEGLEGREKLFFGSGTQLSVL.

CDR3 bases: TGCAGCGTTGGTGCAGGGGGCAATCAGCCCCAGCATTTT. It encodes CSVGAGGNQPQHF. The chain has TRBV29-1 and TRBJ1-5, with TRBD1 as a possible D gene (6 bases). CDR1 and CDR2 from the germline V gene are SQVTM and ANQGSEA. Between the trimmed V and J ends, which lost 4 bases and 2 bases, there was a span of 9 bases. The CDR3 consists of 13 residues. Full variable domain (outside the CDR3, taken from reference TRBV29-1 and TRBJ1-5): SAVISQKPSRDICQRGTSLTIQCQVDSQVTMMFWYRQQPGQSLTLIATANQGSEATYESGFVIDKFPISRPNLTFSTLTVSNMSPEDSSIYLCSVGAGGNQPQHFGDGTRLSIL.

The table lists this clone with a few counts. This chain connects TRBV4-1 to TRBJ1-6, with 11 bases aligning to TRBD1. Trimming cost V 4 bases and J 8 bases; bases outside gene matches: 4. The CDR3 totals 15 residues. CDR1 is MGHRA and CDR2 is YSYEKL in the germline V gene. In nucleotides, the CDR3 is TGCGCCAGCAGCCCTTGGGGACAGGGGGATTCACCCCTCCACTTT. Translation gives CASSPWGQGDSPLHF.

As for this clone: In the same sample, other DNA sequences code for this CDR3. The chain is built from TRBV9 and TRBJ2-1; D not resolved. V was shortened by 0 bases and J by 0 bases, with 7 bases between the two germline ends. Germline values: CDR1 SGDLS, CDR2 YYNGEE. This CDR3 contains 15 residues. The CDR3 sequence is CASSVVGSSYNEQFF. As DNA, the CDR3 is TGTGCCAGCAGCGTAGTGGGAAGCTCCTACAATGAGCAGTTCTTC. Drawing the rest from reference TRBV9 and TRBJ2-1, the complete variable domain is DSGVTQTPKHLITATGQRVTLRCSPRSGDLSVYWYQQSLDQGLQFLIQYYNGEERAKGNILERFSAQQFPDLHSELNLSSLELGDSALYFCASSVVGSSYNEQFFGPGTRLTVL.

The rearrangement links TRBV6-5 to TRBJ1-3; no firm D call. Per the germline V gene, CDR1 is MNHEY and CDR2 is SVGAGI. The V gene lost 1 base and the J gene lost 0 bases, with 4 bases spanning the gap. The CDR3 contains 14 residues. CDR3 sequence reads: CASSYFSSGNTIYF. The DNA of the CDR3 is TGTGCCAGCAGTTACTTCAGCTCTGGAAACACCATATATTTT.

CDR3 in DNA: TGTGCCAGCAGACCTCGGAGTTCTTCGAACACCGGGGAGCTGTTTTTT. Translating it yields CASRPRSSSNTGELFF. The V gene is TRBV5-4, the J gene TRBJ2-2; D ambiguous. Trimming took 5 bases from V and 0 from J, leaving 14 bases between them. CDR1 SGHNT and CDR2 YYREEE come from the germline V gene (reference sequence). This CDR3 spans 16 amino acids.

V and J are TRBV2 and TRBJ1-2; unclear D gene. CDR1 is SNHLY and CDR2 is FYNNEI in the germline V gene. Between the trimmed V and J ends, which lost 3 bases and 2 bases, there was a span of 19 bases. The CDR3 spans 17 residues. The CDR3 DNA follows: TGTGCCAGCAGTGAGTCCGGAGGATCCGGGGTCAACTATGGCTACACCTTC. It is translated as CASSESGGSGVNYGYTF.

The CDR3 loop reads CASSPNAGQGEKLFF. Here the CDR3 DNA reads TGCGCCAGCAGCCCAAACGCGGGACAGGGTGAAAAACTGTTTTTT. The rearrangement links TRBV5-1 to TRBJ1-4; TRBD1 matches 9 bases. CDR3 length: 15 amino acids. The germline CDR1 and CDR2 sequences are SGHRS and YFSETQ. Trimming cost V 4 bases and J 7 bases; bases outside gene matches: 8.

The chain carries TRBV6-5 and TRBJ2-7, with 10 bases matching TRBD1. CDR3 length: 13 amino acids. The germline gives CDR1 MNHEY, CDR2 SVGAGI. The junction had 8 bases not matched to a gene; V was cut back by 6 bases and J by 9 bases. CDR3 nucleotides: TGTGCCAGCAGGCGACAGGGGGCAGGGGCGCAGTACTTC. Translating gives CASRRQGAGAQYF.

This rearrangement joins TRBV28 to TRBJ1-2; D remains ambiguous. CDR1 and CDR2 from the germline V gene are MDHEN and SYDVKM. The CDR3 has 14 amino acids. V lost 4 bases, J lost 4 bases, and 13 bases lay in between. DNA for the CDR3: TGTGCCAGCAGTTCTCCCGTTGGGCCCTATGGCTACACCTTC. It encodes CASSSPVGPYGYTF.

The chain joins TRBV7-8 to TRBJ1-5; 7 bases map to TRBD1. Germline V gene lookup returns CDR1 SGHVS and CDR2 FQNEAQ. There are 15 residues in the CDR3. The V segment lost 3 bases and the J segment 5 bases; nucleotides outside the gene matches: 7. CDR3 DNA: TGTGCCAGCAGCTTCACTCAGGGGGGACATCAGCCCCAGCATTTT. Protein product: CASSFTQGGHQPQHF. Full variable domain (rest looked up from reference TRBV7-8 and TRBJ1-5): GAGVSQSPRYKVAKRGQDVALRCDPISGHVSLFWYQQALGQGPEFLTYFQNEAQLDKSGLPSDRFFAERPEGSVSTLKIQRTQQEDSAVYLCASSFTQGGHQPQHFGDGTRLSIL.

This CDR3 reads CASSYPRGERGTSSTDTQYF. In nucleotides, the CDR3 is TGTGCCAGCAGTTACCCGCGAGGGGAGCGGGGGACATCAAGCACAGATACGCAGTATTTT. The chain joins TRBV6-2 or TRBV6-3 to TRBJ2-3; 8 bases match TRBD2. Trimming removed 2 bases from V and 0 bases from J; junction bases left unmatched: 16. Germline V lookup: CDR1 MNHEY, CDR2 SVGEGT. The length of the CDR3 is 20 residues.

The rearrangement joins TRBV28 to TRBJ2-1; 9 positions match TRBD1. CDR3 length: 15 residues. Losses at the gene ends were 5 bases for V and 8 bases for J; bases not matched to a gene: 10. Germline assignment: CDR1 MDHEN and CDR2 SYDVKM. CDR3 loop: CASSPPGTGNYEQFF. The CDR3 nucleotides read TGTGCCAGCAGTCCACCCGGGACAGGGAACTATGAGCAGTTCTTC.

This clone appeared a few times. CDR3 residues: CASSLDRPNYYEQYF. DNA of the CDR3: TGTGCCAGCAGCTTAGACAGACCAAATTACTACGAGCAGTACTTC. The V call is TRBV11-2, the J call TRBJ2-7; D gene ambiguous. Trimming left V 0 bases short and J 3 bases short, with 12 bases between. The CDR3 has 15 residues. The germline V gene encodes CDR1 SGHAT and CDR2 FQNNGV.

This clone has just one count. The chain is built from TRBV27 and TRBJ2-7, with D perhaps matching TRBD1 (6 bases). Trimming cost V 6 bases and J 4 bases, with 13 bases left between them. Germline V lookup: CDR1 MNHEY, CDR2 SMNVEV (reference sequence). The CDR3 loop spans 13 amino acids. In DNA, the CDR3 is TGTGCCAGCAGCTTTTCAGGGGCTTACGAGCAGTACTTC. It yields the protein CASSFSGAYEQYF.

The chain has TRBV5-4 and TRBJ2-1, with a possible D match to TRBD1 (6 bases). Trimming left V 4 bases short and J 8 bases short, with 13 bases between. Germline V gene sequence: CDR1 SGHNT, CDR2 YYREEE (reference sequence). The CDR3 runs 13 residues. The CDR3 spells CASSPPDRHEQFF. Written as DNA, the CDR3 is TGTGCCAGCAGCCCGCCCGACAGGCATGAGCAGTTCTTC. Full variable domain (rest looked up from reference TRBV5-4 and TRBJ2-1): ETGVTQSPTHLIKTRGQQVTLRCSSQSGHNTVSWYQQALGQGPQFIFQYYREEENGRGNFPPRFSGLQFPNYSSELNVNALELDDSALYLCASSPPDRHEQFFGPGTRLTVL.

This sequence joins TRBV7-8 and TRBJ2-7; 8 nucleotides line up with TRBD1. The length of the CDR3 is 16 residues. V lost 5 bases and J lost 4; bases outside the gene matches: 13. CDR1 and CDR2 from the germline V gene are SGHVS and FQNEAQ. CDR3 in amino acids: CASSGEAGGSYYEQYF. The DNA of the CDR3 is TGTGCCAGCAGCGGAGAGGCAGGGGGCTCATATTACGAGCAGTACTTC.

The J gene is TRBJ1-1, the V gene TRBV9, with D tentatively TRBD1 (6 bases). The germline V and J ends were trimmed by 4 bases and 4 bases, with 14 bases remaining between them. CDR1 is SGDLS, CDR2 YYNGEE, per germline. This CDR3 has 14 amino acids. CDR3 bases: TGTGCCAGCAGCAGTAACAGGGACGGCACTGAAGCTTTCTTT. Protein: CASSSNRDGTEAFF.

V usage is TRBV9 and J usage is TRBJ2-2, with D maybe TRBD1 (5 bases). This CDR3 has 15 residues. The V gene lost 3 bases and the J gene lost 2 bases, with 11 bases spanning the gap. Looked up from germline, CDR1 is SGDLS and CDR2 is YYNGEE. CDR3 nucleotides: TGTGCCAGCAGCGCCAGGGCACCCAACACCGGGGAGCTGTTTTTT. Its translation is CASSARAPNTGELFF.

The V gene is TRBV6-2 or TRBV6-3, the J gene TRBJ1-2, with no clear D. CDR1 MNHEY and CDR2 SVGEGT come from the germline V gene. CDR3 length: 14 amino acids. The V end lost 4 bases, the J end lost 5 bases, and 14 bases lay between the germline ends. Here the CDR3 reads CASSSGSHLYGYTF. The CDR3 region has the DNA TGTGCCAGCAGTTCAGGCAGCCACCTTTATGGCTACACCTTC.

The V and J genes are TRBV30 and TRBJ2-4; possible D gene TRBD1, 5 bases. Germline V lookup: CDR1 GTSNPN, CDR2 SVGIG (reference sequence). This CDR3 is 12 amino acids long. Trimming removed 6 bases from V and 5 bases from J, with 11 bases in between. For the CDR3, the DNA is TGTGCCTGCGCCCAGGGCGAAAACATTCAGTACTTC. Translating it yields CACAQGENIQYF.

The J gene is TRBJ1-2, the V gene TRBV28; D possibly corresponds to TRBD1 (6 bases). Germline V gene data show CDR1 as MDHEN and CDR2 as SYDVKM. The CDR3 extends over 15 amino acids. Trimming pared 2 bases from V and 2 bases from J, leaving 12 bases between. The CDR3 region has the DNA TGTGCCAGCAGTTTACCGGAGGGGACAAACTATGGCTACACCTTC. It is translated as CASSLPEGTNYGYTF.